What follows is one T cell receptor beta chain and its context. Its antigen is undetermined. The PCR used 60 Vbeta and 13 Jbeta primers. Data came from immunoSEQ multiplex PCR; TCRdb stores just in-frame clones and leaves some out. The table lists about 120,000 clones, over 60% of them singletons. The data were obtained in a study of cytomegalovirus exposure and HLA in healthy donors. Findings and caveats of the study: For most TCR beta V segments, an earlier analysis put the productive rate at about 87% or about 30% of the time. Fewer N-insertions (relative to the 666-donor mean) were reportedly seen in an Asian-associated ancestry cluster in a later analysis. Later on, a genetic analysis was performed. It linked a missense variant in DCLRE1C with V- and J-gene trimming of TCR beta. Cytomegalovirus-associated status was assigned to about 170 TCR beta chains.

The J segment lost 7 bases and the V segment lost 1 base, leaving 2 bases of the junction unmatched. Germline values: CDR1 GTSNPN, CDR2 SVGIG (reference sequence). This CDR3 spans 13 amino acids. Input material: PBMCs. The rearrangement joins TRBV30 to TRBJ1-5; 9 nucleotides align to TRBD1. This receptor was obtained from a man between 18 and 35 years old in good health and CMV-seropositive. DNA for the CDR3: TGTGCCTGGAGTGGGGGACAGGGCCAGCCCCAGCATTTT. This translates into CAWSGGQGQPQHF.